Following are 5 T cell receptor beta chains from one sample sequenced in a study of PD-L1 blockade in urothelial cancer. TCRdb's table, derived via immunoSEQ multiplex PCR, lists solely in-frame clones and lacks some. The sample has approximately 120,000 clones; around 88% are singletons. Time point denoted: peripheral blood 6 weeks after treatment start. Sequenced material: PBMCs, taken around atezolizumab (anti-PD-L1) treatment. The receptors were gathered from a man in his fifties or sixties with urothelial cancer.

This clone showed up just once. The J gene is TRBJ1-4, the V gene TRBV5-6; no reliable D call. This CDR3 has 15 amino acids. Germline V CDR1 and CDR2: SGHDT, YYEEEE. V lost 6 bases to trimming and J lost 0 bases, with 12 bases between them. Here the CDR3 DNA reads TGTGCCAGCACCGCCCCGGGAGCAACTAATGAAAAACTGTTTTTT. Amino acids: CASTAPGATNEKLFF. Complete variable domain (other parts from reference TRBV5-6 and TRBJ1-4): DAGVTQSPTHLIKTRGQQVTLRCSPKSGHDTVSWYQQALGQGPQFIFQYYEEEERQRGNFPDRFSGHQFPNYSSELNVNALLLGDSALYLCASTAPGATNEKLFFGSGTQLSVL.

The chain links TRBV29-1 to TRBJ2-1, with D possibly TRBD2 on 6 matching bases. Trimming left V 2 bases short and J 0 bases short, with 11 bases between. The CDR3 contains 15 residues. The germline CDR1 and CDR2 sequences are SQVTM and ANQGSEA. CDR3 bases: TGCAGCGTTGAAATGGGGGGAAGCTCCTACAATGAGCAGTTCTTC. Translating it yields CSVEMGGSSYNEQFF.

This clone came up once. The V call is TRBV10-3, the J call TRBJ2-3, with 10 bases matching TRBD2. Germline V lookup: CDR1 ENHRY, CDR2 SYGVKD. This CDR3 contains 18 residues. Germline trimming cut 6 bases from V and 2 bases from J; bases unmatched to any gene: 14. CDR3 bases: TGTGCCATCAGACCCGTAGCGGGAGGCCGAAACCACACAGATACGCAGTATTTT. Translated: CAIRPVAGGRNHTDTQYF.

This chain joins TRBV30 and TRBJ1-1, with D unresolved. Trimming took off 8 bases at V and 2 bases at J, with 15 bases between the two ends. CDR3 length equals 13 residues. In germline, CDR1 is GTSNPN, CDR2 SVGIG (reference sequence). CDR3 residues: CARDLLYNTEAFF. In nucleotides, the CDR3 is TGTGCCCGGGATTTACTCTATAACACTGAAGCTTTCTTT.

CDR3 in amino acids: CASSLGRGRREASYNEQFF. The DNA of the CDR3 is TGTGCCAGCAGCTTAGGTAGGGGTCGGCGGGAGGCCTCCTACAATGAGCAGTTCTTC. The V and J genes are TRBV13 and TRBJ2-1, with 8 bases that match TRBD2. The CDR3 is 19 amino acids. The germline V gene has CDR1 PRHDT and CDR2 FYEKMQ (reference sequence). The junction had 10 bases not matched to a gene; V was cut back by 0 bases and J by 0 bases.